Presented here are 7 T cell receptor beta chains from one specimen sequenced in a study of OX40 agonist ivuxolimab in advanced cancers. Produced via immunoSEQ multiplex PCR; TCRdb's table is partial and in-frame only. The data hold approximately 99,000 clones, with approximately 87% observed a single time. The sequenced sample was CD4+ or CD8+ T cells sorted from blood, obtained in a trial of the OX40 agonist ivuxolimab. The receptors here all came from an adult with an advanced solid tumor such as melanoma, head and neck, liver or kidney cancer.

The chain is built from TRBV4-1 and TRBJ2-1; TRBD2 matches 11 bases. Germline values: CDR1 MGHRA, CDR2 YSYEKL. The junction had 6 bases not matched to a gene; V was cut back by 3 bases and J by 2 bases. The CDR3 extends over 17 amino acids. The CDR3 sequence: CASSQNSGRGAYNEQFF. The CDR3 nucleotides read TGCGCCAGCAGCCAGAATAGCGGGAGGGGGGCCTACAATGAGCAGTTCTTC.

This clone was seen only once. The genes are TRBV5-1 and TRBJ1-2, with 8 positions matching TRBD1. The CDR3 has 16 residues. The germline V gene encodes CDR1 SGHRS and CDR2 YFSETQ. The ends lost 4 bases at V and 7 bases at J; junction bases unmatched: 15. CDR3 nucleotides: TGCGCCAGCAGCACCAGGGGGCGCGTCATGGATGGTGGCTACACCTTC. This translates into CASSTRGRVMDGGYTF.

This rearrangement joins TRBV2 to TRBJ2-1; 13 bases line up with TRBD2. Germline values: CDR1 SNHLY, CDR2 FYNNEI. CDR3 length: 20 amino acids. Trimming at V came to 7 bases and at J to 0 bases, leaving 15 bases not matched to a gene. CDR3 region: CASIGGLGLAGSNSYNEQFF. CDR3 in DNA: TGTGCCAGCATAGGAGGCCTGGGACTAGCGGGATCAAACTCCTACAATGAGCAGTTCTTC. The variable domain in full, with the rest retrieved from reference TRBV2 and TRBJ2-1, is EPEVTQTPSHQVTQMGQEVILRCVPISNHLYFYWYRQILGQKVEFLVSFYNNEISEKSEIFDDQFSVERPDGSNFTLKIRSTKLEDSAMYFCASIGGLGLAGSNSYNEQFFGPGTRLTVL.

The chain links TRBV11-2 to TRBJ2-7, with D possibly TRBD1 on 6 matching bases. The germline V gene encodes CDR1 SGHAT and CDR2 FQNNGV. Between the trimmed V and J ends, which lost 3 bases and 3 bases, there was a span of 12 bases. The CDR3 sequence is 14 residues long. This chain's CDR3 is CASSFDRSHYEQYF. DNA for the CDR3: TGTGCCAGCAGCTTTGACAGGTCCCACTACGAGCAGTACTTC.

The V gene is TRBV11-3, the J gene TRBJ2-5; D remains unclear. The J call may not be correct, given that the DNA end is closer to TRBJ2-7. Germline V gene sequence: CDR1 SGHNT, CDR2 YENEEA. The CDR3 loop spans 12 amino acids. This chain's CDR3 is CASSFGVYEQYF. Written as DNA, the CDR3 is TGTGCCAGCAGCTTTGGGGTTTACGAGCAGTACTTC.

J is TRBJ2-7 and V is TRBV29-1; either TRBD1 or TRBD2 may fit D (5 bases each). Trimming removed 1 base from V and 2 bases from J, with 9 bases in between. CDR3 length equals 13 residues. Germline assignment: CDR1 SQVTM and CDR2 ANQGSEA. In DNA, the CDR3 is TGCAGCGTTGAAGGGGGACCGACCTACGAGCAGTACTTC. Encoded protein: CSVEGGPTYEQYF.

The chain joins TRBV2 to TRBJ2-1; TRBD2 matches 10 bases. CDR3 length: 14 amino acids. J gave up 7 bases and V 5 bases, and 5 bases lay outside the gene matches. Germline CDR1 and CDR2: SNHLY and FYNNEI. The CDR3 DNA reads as TGTGCCAGCAGTTTCGGACTAGCGGCGAATGAGCAGTTCTTC. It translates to CASSFGLAANEQFF.